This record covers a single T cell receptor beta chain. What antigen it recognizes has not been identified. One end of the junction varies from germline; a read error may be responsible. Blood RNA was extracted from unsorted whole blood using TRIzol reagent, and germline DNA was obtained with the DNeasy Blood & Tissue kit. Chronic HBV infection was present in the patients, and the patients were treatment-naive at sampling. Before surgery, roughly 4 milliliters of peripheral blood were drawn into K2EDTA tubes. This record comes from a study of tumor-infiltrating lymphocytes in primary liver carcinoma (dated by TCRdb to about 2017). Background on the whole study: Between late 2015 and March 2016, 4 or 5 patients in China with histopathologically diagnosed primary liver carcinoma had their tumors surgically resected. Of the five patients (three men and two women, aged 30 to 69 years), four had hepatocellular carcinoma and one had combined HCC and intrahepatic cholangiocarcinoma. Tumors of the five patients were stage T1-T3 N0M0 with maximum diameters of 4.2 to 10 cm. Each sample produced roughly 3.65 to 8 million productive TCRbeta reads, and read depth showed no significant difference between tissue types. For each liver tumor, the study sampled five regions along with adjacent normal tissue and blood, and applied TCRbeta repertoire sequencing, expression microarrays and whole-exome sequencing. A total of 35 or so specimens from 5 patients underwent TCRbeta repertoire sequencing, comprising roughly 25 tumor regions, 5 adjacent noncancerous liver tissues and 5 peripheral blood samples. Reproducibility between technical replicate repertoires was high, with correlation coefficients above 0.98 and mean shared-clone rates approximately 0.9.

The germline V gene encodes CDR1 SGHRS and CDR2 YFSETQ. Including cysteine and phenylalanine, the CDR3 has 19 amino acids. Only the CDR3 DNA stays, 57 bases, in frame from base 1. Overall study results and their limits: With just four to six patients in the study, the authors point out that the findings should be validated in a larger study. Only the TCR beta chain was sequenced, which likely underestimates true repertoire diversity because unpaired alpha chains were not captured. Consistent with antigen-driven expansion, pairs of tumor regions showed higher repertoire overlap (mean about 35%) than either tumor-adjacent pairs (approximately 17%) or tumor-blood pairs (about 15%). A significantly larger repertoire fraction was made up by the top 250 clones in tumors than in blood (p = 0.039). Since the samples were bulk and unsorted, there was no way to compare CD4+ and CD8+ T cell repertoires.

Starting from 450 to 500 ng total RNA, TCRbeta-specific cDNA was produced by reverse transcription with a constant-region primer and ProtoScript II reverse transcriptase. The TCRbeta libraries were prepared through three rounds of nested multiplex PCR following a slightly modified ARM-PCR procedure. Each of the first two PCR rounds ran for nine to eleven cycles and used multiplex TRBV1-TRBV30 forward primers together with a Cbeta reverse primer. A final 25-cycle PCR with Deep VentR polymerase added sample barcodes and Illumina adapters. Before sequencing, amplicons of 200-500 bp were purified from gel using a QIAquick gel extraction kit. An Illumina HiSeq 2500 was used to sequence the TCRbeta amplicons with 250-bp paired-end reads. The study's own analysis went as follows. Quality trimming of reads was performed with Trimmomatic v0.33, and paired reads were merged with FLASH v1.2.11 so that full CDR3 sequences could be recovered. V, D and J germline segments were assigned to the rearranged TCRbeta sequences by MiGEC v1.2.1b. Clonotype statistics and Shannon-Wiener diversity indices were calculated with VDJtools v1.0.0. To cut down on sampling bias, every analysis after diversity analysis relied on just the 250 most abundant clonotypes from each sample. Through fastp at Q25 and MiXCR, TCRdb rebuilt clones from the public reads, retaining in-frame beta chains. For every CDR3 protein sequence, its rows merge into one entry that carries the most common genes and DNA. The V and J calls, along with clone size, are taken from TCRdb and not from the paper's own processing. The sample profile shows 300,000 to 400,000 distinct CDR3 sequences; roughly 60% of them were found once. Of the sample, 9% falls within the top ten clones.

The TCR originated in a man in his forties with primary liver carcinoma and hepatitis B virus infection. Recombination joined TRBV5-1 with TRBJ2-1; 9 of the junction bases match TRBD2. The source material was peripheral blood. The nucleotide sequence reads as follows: TGCACCAGCAACTTGGGCCCCACGTTGAAGCGGGAGGCCGTCAATGAGCAGTTCTTC. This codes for CTSNLGPTLKREAVNEQFF.